One sample yielded the 8 T cell receptor beta chains listed below, sequenced in a study of regulatory T cells in long-lasting Graves disease. Arm-PCR of CDR3 regions and iRepertoire HTBI primers were the basis on which TCR beta libraries were built. TCRdb reprocessed the multiplex PCR reads via MiXCR and lists one record per CDR3 protein. The table lists a few hundred thousand distinct CDR3 sequences, approximately 23% of them singletons, with about 27% in the top ten. This sample's time point: persistent/refractory GD, antithyroid drugs over 5 years with positive TRAb. With RNA extracted from PBMCs as input, the TCR library was made. The source was peripheral blood mononuclear cells (PBMCs), collected when the disease was refractory, from a patient treated with antithyroid drugs. These receptors came from a woman aged 40 to 50 with Graves disease.

This clonotype was observed many times. V gene TRBV5-4 combines with J gene TRBJ1-4; D call uncertain. The ends were cut back, 5 bases at V and 7 bases at J, with 6 bases in the middle. The V gene's germline CDR1 is SGHNT and CDR2 YYREEE (reference sequence). CDR3 length equals 11 residues. The CDR3 region is CASSSGEKLFF. As DNA, the CDR3 is TGTGCCAGCAGTTCCGGTGAAAAACTGTTTTTT.

This clonotype came up many times. V gene TRBV28 combines with J gene TRBJ1-1; the D gene is possibly TRBD1 (6 bases). This CDR3 contains 14 residues. CDR1 is MDHEN and CDR2 is SYDVKM in the germline V gene. V lost 6 bases and J lost 4, with 15 bases in between. The CDR3 here is CASRQQGLVTEAFF. DNA for the CDR3: TGTGCCAGCAGGCAACAGGGTTTGGTCACTGAAGCTTTCTTT.

The chain couples TRBV5-1 to TRBJ2-2; D remains ambiguous. Germline V gene sequence: CDR1 SGHRS, CDR2 YFSETQ. V gave up 5 bases and J gave up 0 bases, with 5 bases separating them. The CDR3 loop spans 13 amino acids. The CDR3 protein is CASSHANTGELFF. In DNA form, the CDR3 reads TGCGCCAGCAGTCACGCGAACACCGGGGAGCTGTTTTTT.

This clonotype was seen many times. V and J are TRBV6-1 and TRBJ2-2; 8 nucleotides match TRBD1. Germline V lookup: CDR1 MNHNS, CDR2 SASEGT. V was pared by 5 bases and J by 4 bases, with 9 bases of the junction left unmatched. The CDR3 loop spans 16 amino acids. Here the CDR3 DNA reads TGTGCCAGCAGTACGTCCGGCGGGACAGGCACCGGGGAGCTGTTTTTT. Protein sequence: CASSTSGGTGTGELFF.

This clonotype has ten or more counts. The J gene is TRBJ2-7, the V gene TRBV29-1; D call uncertain. Trimming cost V 0 bases and J 3 bases, with 9 bases left between them. There are 13 residues in the CDR3. Germline loops: CDR1 SQVTM, CDR2 ANQGSEA. The CDR3 coding sequence is TGCAGCGTTGAAGACTTACAGAGCTACGAGCAGTACTTC. Protein sequence: CSVEDLQSYEQYF.

This clonotype was detected ten times or more. This chain links TRBV12-3 or TRBV12-4 with TRBJ2-5; no firm D call. The CDR3 has 16 amino acids. V lost 1 base and J lost 2, with 14 bases in between. The CDR3 DNA sequence: TGTGCCAGCAGTTTAGGGGGAACCGCGTTACAAGAGACCCAGTACTTC. This translates into CASSLGGTALQETQYF.

This clonotype was counted ten times or more. The CDR3 nucleotides read TGTGCCAGCAGCACAAACCGACAGGCGAGCTCCTACGAGCAGTACTTC. Its translation is CASSTNRQASSYEQYF. The chain recombines TRBV2 with TRBJ2-7, with a possible D match to TRBD1 (6 bases). CDR3 length equals 16 residues. V shed 6 bases and J shed 0 bases, with 18 bases lying between them. CDR1 and CDR2 (germline): SNHLY, FYNNEI.

This chain uses TRBV2 with TRBJ2-3; no reliable D call. The CDR3 runs to 11 residues. Germline V lookup: CDR1 SNHLY, CDR2 FYNNEI. V dropped 7 bases and J dropped 6 bases, with 8 bases sitting between them. The CDR3 region has the DNA TGTGCCAGCAATACGGGTGATACGCAGTATTTT. Translating gives CASNTGDTQYF.